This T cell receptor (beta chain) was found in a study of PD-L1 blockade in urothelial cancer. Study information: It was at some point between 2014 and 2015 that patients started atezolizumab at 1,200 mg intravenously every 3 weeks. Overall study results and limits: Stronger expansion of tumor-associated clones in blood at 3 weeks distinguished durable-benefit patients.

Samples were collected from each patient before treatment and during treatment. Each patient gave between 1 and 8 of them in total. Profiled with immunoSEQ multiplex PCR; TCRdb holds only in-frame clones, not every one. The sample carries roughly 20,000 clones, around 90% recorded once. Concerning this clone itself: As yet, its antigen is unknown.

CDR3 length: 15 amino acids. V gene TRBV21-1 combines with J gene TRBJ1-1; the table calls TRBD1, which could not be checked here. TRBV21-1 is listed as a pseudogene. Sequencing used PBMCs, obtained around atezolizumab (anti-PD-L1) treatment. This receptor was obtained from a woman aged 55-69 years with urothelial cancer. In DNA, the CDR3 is TGTGCCAGCAGCAAACGGACAGGGGGCGATCCTGAAGCTTTCTTT. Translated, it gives CASSKRTGGDPEAFF.